The 9 T cell receptor beta chains below were found in one sample sequenced in a study of T-cell memory formation after mild COVID-19 (dated by TCRdb to the early 2020s). Library preparation employed 5' RACE. The sequencer was an Illumina NovaSeq 6000. TCRdb reanalyzed the raw reads on its own, using fastp at Q25 for trimming and MiXCR for clone calling, and kept in-frame beta chains. Rows with one shared CDR3 protein collapse into an entry with the most common genes and DNA. Here the sample has about 430,000 distinct CDR3 sequences; more than 20% occur a single time. The top ten hold roughly 8.7% of the sample. Sequencing used PBMCs or a T cell subset sorted from them (not recorded which). The receptors here all came from an adult woman who had mild COVID-19 (a few samples of this study predate the infection). The sample titles of this study are shuffled in the database, so cell type and time point are left out; the donor was told from shared clones.

This clonotype occurred a few times. The genes are TRBV19 and TRBJ1-1; D uncertain. Germline lookup yields CDR1 LNHDA and CDR2 SQIVND (reference sequence). The V and J ends lost 5 bases and 5 bases respectively, with 12 bases between them. CDR3 length equals 13 residues. CDR3: CASSAYAGTEAFF. DNA of the CDR3: TGTGCCAGTAGTGCATACGCGGGGACTGAAGCTTTCTTT.

This chain joins TRBV11-2 and TRBJ2-3; TRBD2 matches at 13 bases. The CDR3 runs 19 residues. CDR1 is SGHAT and CDR2 is FQNNGV in the germline V gene. V trimming: 5 bases; J trimming: 0 bases; junction bases outside the gene matches: 11. CDR3 amino acids: CASSPRARGLAGSTDTQYF. CDR3 DNA: TGTGCCAGCAGCCCTCGCGCCCGGGGACTAGCGGGGAGCACAGATACGCAGTATTTT. The whole variable domain, remainder taken from reference TRBV11-2 and TRBJ2-3, is EAGVAQSPRYKIIEKRQSVAFWCNPISGHATLYWYQQILGQGPKLLIQFQNNGVVDDSQLPKDRFSAERLKGVDSTLKIQPAKLEDSAVYLCASSPRARGLAGSTDTQYFGPGTRLTVL.

The chain joins TRBV20-1 to TRBJ1-2; the D gene is possibly TRBD1 (6 bases). V was clipped by 1 base and J by 6 bases, with 18 bases between them. The CDR3 has 15 residues. Germline V lookup: CDR1 DFQATT, CDR2 SNEGSKA (reference sequence). The CDR3: CSARAWVGGADGYTF. CDR3 in DNA: TGCAGTGCTAGAGCATGGGTAGGGGGTGCGGATGGCTACACCTTC.

This clonotype appeared a few times. CDR3 loop: CASSGSGETYNEQFF. CDR3 nucleotides: TGTGCCAGCAGCGGTAGCGGGGAAACCTACAATGAGCAGTTCTTC. The J gene is TRBJ2-1, the V gene TRBV9; 8 bases are a match to TRBD2. Germline V CDR1 and CDR2: SGDLS, YYNGEE. This CDR3 is 15 amino acids long. V shed 3 bases, J shed 2 bases, and the junction held 4 bases outside the gene matches.

The genes are TRBV5-1 and TRBJ1-1; 8 bases agree with TRBD1. CDR1 and CDR2 (germline): SGHRS, YFSETQ. This CDR3 has 16 amino acids. J gave up 2 bases and V 4 bases, and 10 bases lay outside the gene matches. The CDR3 reads CASSQRQGSLNTEAFF. As DNA, the CDR3 is TGCGCCAGCAGCCAAAGACAGGGGAGTCTTAACACTGAAGCTTTCTTT.

In this sample, this clonotype turned up a few times. The chain joins TRBV29-1 to TRBJ2-1; 8 bases map to TRBD1. This CDR3 region has 15 residues. Trimming took 2 bases from V and 8 from J; bases not matched to a gene: 11. Looked up from germline, CDR1 is SQVTM and CDR2 is ANQGSEA. CDR3 amino acids: CSVESLQGAFDEQFF. The CDR3 bases are TGCAGCGTTGAATCCCTCCAGGGGGCATTCGATGAGCAGTTCTTC.

This clonotype has only a few counts. J is TRBJ2-2 and V is TRBV5-1; D may be TRBD2 (5 bases). V gave up 4 bases and J gave up 2 bases, with 15 bases separating them. Per the germline V gene, CDR1 is SGHRS and CDR2 is YFSETQ. CDR3 length: 16 amino acids. The CDR3 spells CASSMSGKANTGELFF. CDR3 sequence (DNA): TGCGCCAGCAGCATGTCGGGAAAGGCTAACACCGGGGAGCTGTTTTTT.

The V call is TRBV7-9, the J call TRBJ2-2; D possibly matches TRBD1 or TRBD2 (6 bases each). Trimming cost V 5 bases and J 0 bases, with 19 bases left between them. CDR1 and CDR2 from the germline V gene are SEHNR and FQNEAQ (reference sequence). The CDR3 loop spans 18 amino acids. CDR3 protein: CASSPRGLAESNTGELFF. In nucleotides, the CDR3 is TGTGCCAGCAGCCCTAGGGGGTTAGCGGAATCGAACACCGGGGAGCTGTTTTTT.

The chain has TRBV7-2 and TRBJ1-5; the D is unclear. Trimming cost V 3 bases and J 2 bases, with 11 bases left between them. Germline V gene data show CDR1 as SGHTA and CDR2 as FQGNSA. The CDR3 has 15 amino acids. CDR3 sequence: CASSFPPGGNQPQHF. Written as DNA, the CDR3 is TGTGCCAGCAGCTTCCCACCCGGGGGCAATCAGCCCCAGCATTTT.